This TCR beta chain appears in the sequencing data of a study of siplizumab effects on memory and regulatory T cells. Looked up from germline, CDR1 is WNHNN and CDR2 is SYGVQD (reference sequence). There are 15 residues in the CDR3. Trimming took 3 bases from V and 2 from J; bases not matched to a gene: 6. On this clone: What it binds is not known.

Notes on the study in general: Treg-derived clones made up an average of around 75% of mappable alloreactive CD4+ clones with siplizumab and roughly 25% in controls. Naive T cells were seen as more diverse than memory cells and as major alloresponse contributors. Proliferating Tregs taken from siplizumab cultures were not shown to have a confirmed suppressive function.

The study assayed 95,000 to 100,000 TCR templates per sample. Clones were read by immunoSEQ multiplex PCR, and TCRdb kept only the in-frame ones, dropping some. The sample consists of roughly 56,000 clones, more than 85% of them appearing once. Material: CD8+ T cells sorted from blood. The chain has TRBV10-1 and TRBJ2-7; TRBD1 aligns across 8 bases. The clonotype comes from a human donor in good health. The CDR3 DNA is TGCGCCAGCAGTGAAGAGGGACAGGTTCCCTACGAGCAGTACTTC. Amino acid sequence: CASSEEGQVPYEQYF.